Listed below are T cell receptor beta chains from one sample, sequenced in a study of cytomegalovirus exposure and HLA in healthy donors. Clones were sequenced by immunoSEQ multiplex PCR, and TCRdb holds only the in-frame ones, with some missing. The sample shows 180,000 or so clones, around a tenth of them seen only once. Sequencing input: PBMCs. The origin of the receptors is a woman aged 25 to 45 in good health and CMV-seropositive. Each CDR3 is given with its conserved first and last residue.

v_gene,j_gene,CDR3aa
TRBV29-1,TRBJ2-7,CSVGQFSYEQYF
TRBV21-1,TRBJ2-1,CASSKAVSGTYNEQFF
TRBV5-4,TRBJ1-2,CASSLGRGRGYGYTF
TRBV5-5,TRBJ2-5,CASSLESRGRSEETQYF
TRBV2,TRBJ2-1,CASSDRGPTNEQFF
TRBV5-1,TRBJ2-2,CASSWLGLAGQTGELFF
TRBV19,TRBJ1-1,CASSIGGVGGMNTEAFF
TRBV5-6,TRBJ1-1,CASSFLEDRGSNTEAFF
TRBV5-4,TRBJ2-5,CASSLVGGRTIETQYF
TRBV5-1,TRBJ2-2,CASSSPGTGSSTGELFF
TRBV7-8,TRBJ1-3,CASSLSGTGRGNTIYF
TRBV19,TRBJ1-4,CASSFLQAGSNEKLFF
TRBV29-1,TRBJ1-2,CSVEDRTRGPGARSYTF
TRBV5-5,TRBJ1-1,CASSTRQSMNTEAFF
TRBV6-1,TRBJ2-1,CASGSPYNEQFF
TRBV19,TRBJ1-2,CASSRLTGVYGYTF
TRBV2,TRBJ1-1,CASSEFPGETEAFF
TRBV5-1,TRBJ2-7,CASSFGGGAVSYEQYF
TRBV7-2,TRBJ2-7,CASERSGRALSYEQYF
TRBV29-1,TRBJ2-1,CSVILAGSYNEQFF
TRBV9,TRBJ1-2,CASSVGGADDDYGYTF
TRBV10-2,.,CASSRGSDRDAYEQYF
TRBV9,TRBJ1-2,CASSVDNNYGYTF
TRBV5-1,TRBJ2-3,CASRHVGGGTDTQYF
TRBV7-8,TRBJ1-5,CASSSLVSGVHQPQHF
TRBV5-1,TRBJ1-1,CASSLLTGTEAFF
TRBV15,TRBJ1-3,CATSRDLGREKGGNTIYF
TRBV5-1,TRBJ1-2,CASSLRGVHYGYTF
TRBV6-6,TRBJ2-7,CASSDSSGLTYEQYF
TRBV7-2,TRBJ2-7,CASSLAAGGLAYEQYF
TRBV28,TRBJ1-2,CASSPGQPYRGGYTF
TRBV5-1,TRBJ2-7,CASSLGPLAGGRSYEQYF
TRBV29-1,TRBJ2-7,CSVSSETGAYEQYF
TRBV7-2,TRBJ1-1,CASSSRGGEAFF
TRBV5-5,TRBJ1-2,CASSQDRVNYGYTF
TRBV19,TRBJ2-5,CASSIRPKAGVQYF
TRBV13,TRBJ2-7,CASSLVGRSYEQYF
TRBV19,TRBJ2-1,CASSIWLNNWEQFF
TRBV5-1,TRBJ1-3,CASSLGPGGNTIYF
TRBV25-1,TRBJ2-1,CASRAQTSSYNEQFF
TRBV2,TRBJ1-5,CASIGQGNQPQHF
TRBV19,TRBJ2-7,CASKRGQGPYEQYF
TRBV27,TRBJ2-7,CASSLSRASYEQYF
TRBV6-5,TRBJ2-7,CASSYSFQGAYEQYF
TRBV9,TRBJ2-3,CASSAREGLAGGGTDTQYF
TRBV30,TRBJ2-5,CAWMRDRGGETQYF
TRBV2,TRBJ2-2,CASSTNTGELFF
TRBV7-2,TRBJ2-7,CASSLRLGPSGYEQYF
TRBV4-1,TRBJ2-7,CASSPQTGYEQYF
TRBV19,TRBJ1-5,CASSIRQGGQPQHF